A selection of T cell receptor beta chains follows, all from one sample in a study of T cell changes during pregnancy in multiple sclerosis. Assay: immunoSEQ multiplex PCR; the TCRdb copy retains only in-frame clones and omits some. In the table there are some 74,000 clones, approximately 92% of which are singletons. The material was peripheral blood, obtained before pregnancy. The receptors originated from a female donor with multiple sclerosis, enrolled in a pregnancy study. Both conserved end residues are part of each CDR3. A D gene is named only where the DNA matches it firmly. Only some rows state a clone size, as once, few, many or a class for expanded clones.

clone_size,d_call,v_call,cdr3_length,j_call,cdr3_aa,cdr3_nt
NA,NA,TRBV4-2,13,TRBJ2-3,CASRGERGDTQYF,TGTGCCAGCAGGGGGGAAAGGGGGGATACGCAGTATTTT
few,TRBD1,TRBV28,15,TRBJ2-7,CASSPPTGGFYEQYF,TGTGCCAGCAGTCCCCCGACAGGGGGATTTTACGAGCAGTACTTC
NA,NA,TRBV27,15,TRBJ2-7,CASSQAGLVSYEQYF,TGTGCCAGCAGCCAGGCGGGGCTCGTATCCTACGAGCAGTACTTC
NA,TRBD2,TRBV19,14,TRBJ2-7,CATGLAGSSYEQYF,TGTGCCACCGGACTAGCGGGCTCCTCCTACGAGCAGTACTTC
NA,TRBD1,TRBV5-6,14,TRBJ2-5,CASSMTGPQETQYF,TGTGCCAGCAGCATGACAGGGCCCCAAGAGACCCAGTACTTC
NA,TRBD2,TRBV29-1,15,TRBJ2-2,CSVAGLAAHTGELFF,TGCAGCGTAGCAGGACTAGCGGCCCACACCGGGGAGCTGTTTTTT
NA,NA,TRBV10-3,15,TRBJ2-5,CAIRSRQGPQETQYF,TGTGCCATCAGATCCCGCCAGGGGCCCCAAGAGACCCAGTACTTC
NA,TRBD1,TRBV6-5,15,TRBJ2-7,CASSGPRTGAYEQYF,TGTGCCAGCAGTGGGCCCCGTACAGGGGCCTACGAGCAGTACTTC
NA,TRBD1,TRBV4-2,14,TRBJ1-1,CASSPGGLWTEAFF,TGTGCCAGCAGCCCAGGGGGTCTATGGACTGAAGCTTTCTTT
NA,TRBD2,TRBV9,17,TRBJ2-3,CASSGPSGRPSTDTQYF,TGTGCCAGCAGCGGGCCTAGCGGGAGGCCTAGCACAGATACGCAGTATTTT
NA,NA,TRBV4-1,16,TRBJ2-1,CASSQAFGAANNEQFF,TGCGCCAGCAGCCAAGCTTTTGGGGCGGCTAACAATGAGCAGTTCTTC
NA,NA,TRBV12-5,13,TRBJ2-3,CASGRAGTDTQYF,TGTGCTAGTGGCCGAGCGGGCACAGATACGCAGTATTTT
once,TRBD2,TRBV13,18,TRBJ2-5,CASSLQPSSGRHQETQYF,TGTGCCAGCAGCTTACAACCCTCTAGCGGGAGACACCAAGAGACCCAGTACTTC
NA,NA,TRBV9,15,TRBJ2-4,CASSANTEPRNIQYF,TGTGCCAGCAGCGCAAACACAGAGCCGAGAAACATTCAGTACTTC
NA,NA,TRBV7-2,12,TRBJ2-1,CASSPGGYEQFF,TGTGCCAGCAGCCCAGGAGGCTATGAGCAGTTCTTC
once,TRBD2,TRBV7-9,13,TRBJ2-5,CASSSSGRETQYF,TGTGCCAGCAGCTCTAGCGGGAGAGAGACCCAGTACTTC
NA,TRBD1,TRBV4-3,14,TRBJ2-7,CASSQAGQSSEQYF,TGCGCCAGCAGCCAAGCGGGACAGAGCTCTGAGCAGTACTTC
NA,TRBD1,TRBV6-1,13,TRBJ1-4,CASSRDSLSVLFF,TGTGCCAGCAGTCGGGACAGCCTTTCCGTACTGTTTTTT
NA,NA,TRBV11-1,15,TRBJ2-4,CASSLDGREANIQYF,TGTGCCAGCAGCTTAGATGGCAGGGAGGCAAACATTCAGTACTTC
NA,NA,TRBV20-1,11,TRBJ2-7,CSARSSDEQYF,TGCAGTGCTAGATCTAGCGACGAGCAGTACTTC
NA,TRBD2,TRBV6-1,17,TRBJ2-1,CASSESLARSGSNEQFF,TGTGCCAGCAGTGAATCCTTAGCGCGTAGCGGGAGCAATGAGCAGTTCTTC
few,NA,TRBV18,13,TRBJ1-1,CASSPGLNTEAFF,TGTGCCAGCTCACCAGGCCTGAACACTGAAGCTTTCTTT
NA,TRBD1,TRBV27,15,TRBJ1-5,CASKDRGVSNQPQHF,TGTGCCAGCAAAGACAGGGGGGTTAGCAATCAGCCCCAGCATTTT
NA,TRBD2,TRBV6-1,15,TRBJ2-7,CASSEVGGSSYEQYF,TGTGCCAGCAGTGAAGTGGGCGGGAGCTCCTACGAGCAGTACTTC
NA,TRBD2,TRBV28,15,TRBJ2-7,CASSLGGTSGYEQYF,TGTGCCAGCAGTTTGGGGGGGACTAGCGGCTACGAGCAGTACTTC
NA,TRBD2,TRBV5-4,15,TRBJ2-1,CASSLSSGVHNEQFF,TGTGCCAGCAGCTTGTCTAGCGGAGTGCATAATGAGCAGTTCTTC
NA,TRBD1,TRBV19,15,TRBJ1-1,CASSSRTGGNTEAFF,TGTGCCAGTAGTTCCCGGACAGGTGGGAACACTGAAGCTTTCTTT
NA,NA,TRBV4-2,15,TRBJ1-1,CASSQDQAQYTEAFF,TGTGCCAGCAGCCAAGATCAGGCGCAGTACACTGAAGCTTTCTTT
NA,NA,TRBV7-9,12,TRBJ2-2,CASSFHPGELFF,TGTGCCAGCAGCTTCCATCCCGGGGAGCTGTTTTTT
NA,NA,TRBV5-1,13,TRBJ2-7,CASSLNGVLEQYF,TGCGCCAGCAGCTTGAACGGGGTCTTGGAGCAGTACTTC
NA,TRBD1,TRBV9,14,TRBJ1-4,CASSVGTGNEKLFF,TGTGCCAGCAGCGTTGGGACAGGGAATGAAAAACTGTTTTTT
NA,TRBD2,TRBV2,14,TRBJ2-7,CASRALAGAYEQYF,TGTGCCAGCAGGGCTCTAGCGGGGGCCTACGAGCAGTACTTC
NA,NA,TRBV19,14,TRBJ1-5,CASSARTEHQPQHF,TGTGCCAGTAGCGCCAGAACAGAACATCAGCCCCAGCATTTT
NA,TRBD1,TRBV6-5,14,TRBJ1-4,CASAGTGNNEKLFF,TGTGCCAGCGCCGGGACAGGGAATAATGAAAAACTGTTTTTT
NA,TRBD2,TRBV27,13,TRBJ2-7,CASRWTSGYEQYF,TGTGCCAGCAGGTGGACTAGCGGGTACGAGCAGTACTTC
NA,NA,TRBV6-5,15,TRBJ1-2,CASSSSGTPSGGYTF,TGTGCCAGCAGTTCCTCCGGGACTCCATCCGGCGGCTACACCTTC
NA,NA,TRBV11-2,16,TRBJ2-1,CASSLGSGVHYNEQFF,TGTGCCAGCAGCTTAGGTTCGGGGGTTCACTACAATGAGCAGTTCTTC
once,TRBD2,TRBV7-8,16,TRBJ2-1,CASSRQRLAGNNEQFF,TGTGCCAGCAGCCGCCAAAGACTAGCGGGAAACAATGAGCAGTTCTTC
NA,TRBD2,TRBV19,15,TRBJ2-1,CASSVSGRSYNEQFF,TGTGCCAGTAGTGTGAGCGGGAGATCCTACAATGAGCAGTTCTTC
NA,TRBD1,TRBV6-6,14,TRBJ2-7,CASSPGQEGNEQYF,TGTGCCAGCAGTCCGGGACAGGAGGGAAACGAGCAGTACTTC
NA,TRBD1,TRBV7-6,15,TRBJ2-1,CASSSRQGARDEQFF,TGTGCCAGCAGCTCGCGACAGGGGGCGAGAGATGAGCAGTTCTTC